These 5 T cell receptor beta chains originate from one sample sequenced in a study of cytomegalovirus exposure and HLA in healthy donors. Generated by immunoSEQ multiplex PCR, the TCRdb table keeps only in-frame clones and is missing some. In the table there are some 130,000 clones, 70% to 85% of which are singletons. The sample consisted of PBMCs. The source of these receptors is a young man in good health and CMV-seropositive.

The J gene is TRBJ2-3, the V gene TRBV7-3; no firm D call. Germline V gives CDR1 SGHTA, CDR2 FQGTGA. This CDR3 has 13 amino acids. Trimming took off 4 bases at V and 2 bases at J, with 7 bases between the two ends. This CDR3 reads CASSSPFTDTQYF. DNA of the CDR3: TGTGCCAGCAGCTCCCCGTTCACAGATACGCAGTATTTT.

The V call is TRBV4-1, the J call TRBJ2-7; the match to TRBD2 covers 9 bases. CDR1 and CDR2 from the germline V gene are MGHRA and YSYEKL. With 5 bases clipped from V and 0 bases from J, the junction kept 2 bases outside the gene matches. This CDR3 has 14 residues. CDR3 sequence (DNA): TGCGCCAGCAGCTGGACTAGCGCCTCCTACGAGCAGTACTTC. As protein: CASSWTSASYEQYF.

This rearrangement joins TRBV18 to TRBJ2-6, with D perhaps TRBD1 (5 bases). This CDR3 is built from 15 residues. Looked up from germline, CDR1 is KGHSH and CDR2 is LQKENI. V lost 5 bases and J 3 bases, leaving 11 bases between the germline ends. In DNA, the CDR3 is TGTGCCAGCTCAGCCCAGGGTGGTGGGGCCAACGTCCTGACTTTC. The encoded protein is CASSAQGGGANVLTF.

The genes are TRBV5-6 and TRBJ1-5; 8 positions agree with TRBD1. This CDR3 contains 16 residues. Germline-derived CDR1 and CDR2 are SGHDT and YYEEEE. V lost 3 bases, J lost 2 bases, and 7 bases stayed unmatched. The CDR3 DNA reads as TGTGCCAGCAGCTGGATGGACAGGGCTGGCAATCAGCCCCAGCATTTT. This encodes CASSWMDRAGNQPQHF.

This clone occurred many times. The rearrangement uses TRBV7-9 and TRBJ2-7; 10 bases align to TRBD2. Germline CDR1 reads SEHNR; CDR2 reads FQNEAQ (reference sequence). There are 14 residues in the CDR3. V shed 2 bases, J shed 5 bases, and the junction held 3 bases outside the gene matches. The CDR3 protein is CASSLTSGDHEQYF. CDR3 DNA: TGTGCCAGCAGCTTAACTAGCGGGGACCACGAGCAGTACTTC.